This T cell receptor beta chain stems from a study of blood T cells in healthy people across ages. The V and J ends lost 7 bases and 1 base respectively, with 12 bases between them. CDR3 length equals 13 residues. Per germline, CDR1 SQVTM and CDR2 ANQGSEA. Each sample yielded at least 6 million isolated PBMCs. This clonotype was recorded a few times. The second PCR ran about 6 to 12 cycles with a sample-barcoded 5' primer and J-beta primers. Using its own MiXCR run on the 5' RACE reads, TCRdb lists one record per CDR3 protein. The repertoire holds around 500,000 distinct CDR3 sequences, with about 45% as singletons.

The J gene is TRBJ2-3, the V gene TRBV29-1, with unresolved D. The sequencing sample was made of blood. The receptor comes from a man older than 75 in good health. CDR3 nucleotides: TGCAGCGCATTGATGTTAGGCACAGATACGCAGTATTTT. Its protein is CSALMLGTDTQYF.